The 15 T cell receptor beta chains in this list originate from one sample, sequenced in a study of blood T cell repertoires in COVID-19. Using immunoSEQ multiplex PCR, the repertoire was profiled, and TCRdb retains in-frame clones only, with some absent. The sample yields fewer than 350,000 clones, around four fifths seen once. The sample consisted of peripheral blood. Receptors were obtained from a woman aged 50 to 60 with active or convalescent COVID-19.

The J gene is TRBJ2-3, the V gene TRBV7-3; 7 positions agree with TRBD2. Germline V gives CDR1 SGHTA, CDR2 FQGTGA. The CDR3 has 13 amino acids. The J segment lost 10 bases and the V segment lost 1 base, leaving 5 bases of the junction unmatched. CDR3 sequence (DNA): TGTGCCAGCAGCTTAATGGAGCGGGGTGCGCAGTATTTT. It is translated as CASSLMERGAQYF.

The chain recombines TRBV18 with TRBJ1-3; TRBD1 matches at 11 bases. Per the germline V gene, CDR1 is KGHSH and CDR2 is LQKENI. J lost 9 bases, V lost 5 bases, and 12 bases had no gene match. There are 16 residues in the CDR3. The CDR3 here is CASSSDRGRRAGTIYF. For the CDR3, the DNA is TGTGCCAGCTCATCGGACAGGGGGCGCAGGGCAGGCACCATATATTTT.

This clone was seen a few times. The chain has TRBV7-9 and TRBJ2-1; D possibly corresponds to TRBD1 (5 bases). Trimming left V 4 bases short and J 4 bases short, with 11 bases between. Looked up from germline, CDR1 is SEHNR and CDR2 is FQNEAQ (reference sequence). This CDR3 region has 14 residues. CDR3 sequence (DNA): TGTGCCAGCAGCTCCCCTAGGACATACAATGAGCAGTTCTTC. Translated: CASSSPRTYNEQFF.

The chain carries TRBV5-1 and TRBJ2-7, with 8 bases lining up with TRBD2. CDR1 SGHRS and CDR2 YFSETQ come from the germline V gene. V gave up 2 bases and J gave up 6 bases; unmatched junction bases: 7. The CDR3 totals 14 residues. CDR3 protein: CASSLAGAPREQYF. CDR3 coding DNA: TGCGCCAGCAGCTTAGCGGGAGCCCCTCGCGAGCAGTACTTC.

To note about this clone: The same CDR3 can be traced to other DNA sequences in this sample. The gene calls are TRBV27 and TRBJ1-1; 9 bases are shared with TRBD1. With V trimmed by 3 bases and J by 1 base, 0 bases remained unmatched. The CDR3 covers 14 residues. Per the germline V gene, CDR1 is MNHEY and CDR2 is SMNVEV (reference sequence). The CDR3 reads CASSLTGGNTEAFF. CDR3 coding DNA: TGTGCCAGCAGTTTGACAGGGGGGAACACTGAAGCTTTCTTT.

This chain links TRBV7-9 with TRBJ2-7; TRBD1 matches at 9 bases. The CDR3 totals 18 residues. The V gene's germline CDR1 is SEHNR and CDR2 FQNEAQ (reference sequence). The J segment lost 1 base and the V segment lost 5 bases, leaving 15 bases of the junction unmatched. DNA of the CDR3: TGTGCCAGCAGCGGGACAGGGCTCGGGGGGTTTAGTTCCTACGAGCAGTACTTC. Translation gives CASSGTGLGGFSSYEQYF.

The chain has TRBV14 and TRBJ1-2, with 8 bases aligning to TRBD1. V trimming: 4 bases; J trimming: 4 bases; junction bases outside the gene matches: 5. This CDR3 contains 14 residues. In germline, CDR1 is SGHDN, CDR2 FVKESK. The chain's CDR3 is CASSRTDRVYGYTF. CDR3 bases: TGTGCCAGCAGCCGGACGGACAGGGTCTATGGCTACACCTTC.

The rearrangement joins TRBV7-9 to TRBJ1-1; 8 nucleotides align to TRBD1. CDR3 length: 12 residues. Trimming at V came to 7 bases and at J to 8 bases, leaving 6 bases not matched to a gene. Germline V gene sequence: CDR1 SEHNR, CDR2 FQNEAQ (reference sequence). CDR3 region: CASTRQGREAFF. The CDR3 DNA sequence: TGTGCCAGCACGCGACAGGGGAGAGAAGCTTTCTTT.

V gene TRBV5-4 combines with J gene TRBJ2-5; tentative D call: TRBD2 (6 bases). The CDR3 sequence is 15 residues long. Deletions cut 3 bases from V and 3 bases from J, with 15 bases between. Per the germline V gene, CDR1 is SGHNT and CDR2 is YYREEE (reference sequence). The CDR3 protein is CASSSGTRKEETQYF. The CDR3 DNA is TGTGCCAGCAGCTCTGGGACTCGAAAGGAAGAGACCCAGTACTTC.

The genes are TRBV6-1 and TRBJ2-5; D ambiguous. The germline gives CDR1 MNHNS, CDR2 SASEGT. The CDR3 extends over 17 amino acids. Trimming stripped 4 bases from V and 2 bases from J, with 20 bases between. The CDR3 DNA sequence: TGTGCCAGCAGTGCCAAGGTGGCGGAGTCCCTTCAAGAGACCCAGTACTTC. Translated, it gives CASSAKVAESLQETQYF.

The V call is TRBV19, the J call TRBJ2-5; D is unresolved. The CDR3 is 14 residues long. V was clipped by 5 bases and J by 5 bases, with 15 bases between them. The germline V gene encodes CDR1 LNHDA and CDR2 SQIVND (reference sequence). The CDR3 reads CASSPNPTMETQYF. The CDR3 bases are TGTGCCAGTAGTCCCAACCCCACAATGGAGACCCAGTACTTC.

This chain joins TRBV24-1 and TRBJ2-7; weak D call: TRBD2 (5 bases). The germline V gene has CDR1 KGHDR and CDR2 SFDVKD. Trimming stripped 4 bases from V and 2 bases from J, with 8 bases between. CDR3 size: 13 residues. The CDR3 nucleotides are TGTGCCACCAGTGACCCCGGGACCTACGAGCAGTACTTC. Its translation is CATSDPGTYEQYF.

The chain carries TRBV19 and TRBJ1-5; perhaps TRBD1 as D (5 bases). V dropped 3 bases and J dropped 2 bases, with 14 bases sitting between them. The CDR3 runs to 16 residues. The germline gives CDR1 LNHDA, CDR2 SQIVND (reference sequence). The DNA for the CDR3 is TGTGCCAGTAGTATGTTCACGACAGTTGGCAATCAGCCCCAGCATTTT. Translation: CASSMFTTVGNQPQHF.

The rearrangement links TRBV4-1 to TRBJ2-3; perhaps TRBD1 as D (5 bases). V was pared by 0 bases and J by 2 bases, with 9 bases between. Germline CDR1 is MGHRA and CDR2 is YSYEKL. The CDR3 length is 15 residues. CDR3 in amino acids: CASSQEGLLTDTQYF. The CDR3 DNA reads as TGCGCCAGCAGCCAAGAGGGGCTACTCACAGATACGCAGTATTTT.

The V call is TRBV5-4, the J call TRBJ1-5, with 8 positions matching TRBD1. This CDR3 region has 14 residues. V dropped 4 bases and J dropped 8; count of bases not matched to a gene: 8. The germline gives CDR1 SGHNT, CDR2 YYREEE (reference sequence). CDR3 DNA sequence: TGTGCCAGCAGCCGTTCAGGGGGCGGGGAGCCCCAGCATTTT. This sequence encodes CASSRSGGGEPQHF.